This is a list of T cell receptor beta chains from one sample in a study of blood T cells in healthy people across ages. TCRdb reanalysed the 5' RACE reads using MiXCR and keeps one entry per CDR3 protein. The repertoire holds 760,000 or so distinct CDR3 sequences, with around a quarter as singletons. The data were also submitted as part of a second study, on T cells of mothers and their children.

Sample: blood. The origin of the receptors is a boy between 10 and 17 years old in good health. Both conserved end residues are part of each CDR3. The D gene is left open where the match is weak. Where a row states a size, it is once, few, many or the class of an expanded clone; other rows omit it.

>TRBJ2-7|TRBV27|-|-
CASRGGDSFEQYF
TGTGCCAGCAGGGGCGGGGATTCGTTCGAGCAGTACTTC
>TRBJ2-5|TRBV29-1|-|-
CSVDTAQETQYF
TGCAGCGTTGATACGGCCCAAGAGACCCAGTACTTC
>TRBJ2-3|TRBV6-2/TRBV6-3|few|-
CASSYGPTGPTDTQYF
TGTGCCAGCAGTTACGGCCCTACAGGTCCCACAGATACGCAGTATTTT
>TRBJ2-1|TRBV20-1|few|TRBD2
CSAPKYGLASNEQFF
TGCAGTGCGCCTAAGTACGGACTAGCCTCTAATGAGCAGTTCTTC
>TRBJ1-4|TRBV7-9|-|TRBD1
CASSFQGGGEKLFF
TGTGCCAGCAGCTTCCAGGGGGGAGGTGAAAAACTGTTTTTT
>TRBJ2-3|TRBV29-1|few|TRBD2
CSVTGTSSSTDTQYF
TGCAGCGTCACCGGGACTAGCAGTAGCACAGATACGCAGTATTTT
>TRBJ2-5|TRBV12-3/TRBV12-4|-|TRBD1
CANSGGQKETQYF
TGTGCCAACAGTGGGGGACAGAAAGAGACCCAGTACTTC
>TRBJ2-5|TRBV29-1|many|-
CSVRELQETQYF
TGCAGCGTCAGGGAACTACAAGAGACCCAGTACTTC
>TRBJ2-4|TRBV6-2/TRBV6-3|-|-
CATEQGYKNIQYF
TGTGCCACCGAACAGGGTTACAAAAACATTCAGTACTTC
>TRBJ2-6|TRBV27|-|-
CASSLSSYSGANVLTF
TGTGCCAGCAGTTTATCTTCCTACTCTGGGGCCAACGTCCTGACTTTC
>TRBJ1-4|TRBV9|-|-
CASSFTDRTEKLFF
TGTGCCAGCAGCTTTACCGACAGAACTGAAAAACTGTTTTTT
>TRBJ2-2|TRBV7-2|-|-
CASSLEANPGTGELFF
TGTGCCAGCAGCTTAGAGGCGAACCCGGGCACCGGGGAGCTGTTTTTT
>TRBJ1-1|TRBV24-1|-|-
CATSGPVNTEAFF
TGTGCCACCAGTGGTCCCGTGAACACTGAAGCTTTCTTT
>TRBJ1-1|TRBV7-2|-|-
CASSVLTEAFF
TGTGCCAGCAGCGTACTAACTGAAGCTTTCTTT
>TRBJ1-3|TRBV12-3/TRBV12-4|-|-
CATLSGNTIYF
TGTGCCACCCTATCTGGAAACACCATATATTTT
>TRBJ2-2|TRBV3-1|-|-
CASSQVDGTGELFF
TGTGCCAGCAGCCAAGTCGACGGCACCGGGGAGCTGTTTTTT
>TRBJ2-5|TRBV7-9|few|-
CASSNDRDGRKTQYF
TGTGCCAGCAGCAACGACCGCGATGGGAGGAAGACCCAGTACTTC
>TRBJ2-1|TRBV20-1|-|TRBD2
CSARGAGDPYNEQFF
TGCAGTGCTAGAGGCGCGGGAGACCCCTACAATGAGCAGTTCTTC
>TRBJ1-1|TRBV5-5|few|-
CASSLKGNAEAFF
TGTGCCAGCAGCTTAAAGGGGAACGCTGAAGCTTTCTTT
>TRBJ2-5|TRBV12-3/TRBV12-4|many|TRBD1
CASSWTGKETQYF
TGTGCCAGCAGTTGGACAGGGAAAGAGACCCAGTACTTC
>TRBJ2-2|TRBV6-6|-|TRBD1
CASSGQGRIGELFF
TGTGCCAGCTCGGGACAGGGGAGAATCGGGGAGCTGTTTTTT
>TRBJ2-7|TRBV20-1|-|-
CSARDPVRSGGYEQYF
TGCAGTGCTAGAGATCCCGTTCGGTCTGGAGGCTACGAGCAGTACTTC
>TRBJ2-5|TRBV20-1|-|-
CSAPVEGAETQYF
TGCAGTGCCCCGGTGGAGGGAGCCGAGACCCAGTACTTC
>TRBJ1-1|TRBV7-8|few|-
CASSLDPPPNTEAFF
TGTGCCAGCAGCTTAGACCCCCCTCCGAACACTGAAGCTTTCTTT
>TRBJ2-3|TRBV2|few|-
CASSPISLTAQYF
TGTGCCAGCAGCCCAATTAGTCTTACTGCGCAGTATTTT
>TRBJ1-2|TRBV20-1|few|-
CSARVSGYGYTF
TGCAGTGCTAGAGTCTCGGGATATGGCTACACCTTC
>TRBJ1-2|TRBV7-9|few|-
CASSFPAGDFGYTF
TGTGCCAGCAGCTTCCCGGCAGGGGATTTTGGCTACACCTTC
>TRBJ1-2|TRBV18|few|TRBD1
CASSPRDRENYGYTF
TGTGCCAGCTCACCCCGGGACAGGGAGAACTATGGCTACACCTTC
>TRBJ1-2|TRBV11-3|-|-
CASSLDSYGQHYGYTF
TGTGCCAGCAGCTTAGATTCATATGGACAGCACTATGGCTACACCTTC
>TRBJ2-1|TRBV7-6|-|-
CASSDRDLPHDEQFF
TGTGCCAGCAGCGACCGGGACCTCCCTCATGATGAGCAGTTCTTC
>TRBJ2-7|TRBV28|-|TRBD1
CASSLYSRDRVDEQYF
TGTGCCAGCAGTTTATACTCCAGGGACAGGGTGGACGAGCAGTACTTC
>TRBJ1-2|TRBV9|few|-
CASSVGPKGPYTF
TGTGCCAGCAGCGTAGGCCCTAAAGGCCCCTACACCTTC
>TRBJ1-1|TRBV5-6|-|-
CASSSGGTTEAFF
TGTGCCAGCAGCTCGGGGGGGACCACTGAAGCTTTCTTT
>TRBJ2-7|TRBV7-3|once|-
CASSAGGTYEQHF
TGTGCCAGCTCCGCCGGGGGTACCTACGAGCAGCACTTC
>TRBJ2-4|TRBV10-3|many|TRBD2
CAISPGLAGGAKNIQYF
TGTGCCATCAGTCCCGGACTAGCGGGGGGAGCCAAAAACATTCAGTACTTC
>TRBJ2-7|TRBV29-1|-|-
CSVRSVGEQYF
TGCAGCGTGCGTTCCGTCGGAGAGCAGTACTTC
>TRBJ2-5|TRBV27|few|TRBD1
CASSPYPGQGVMTQYF
TGTGCCAGCAGTCCCTATCCGGGACAGGGGGTTATGACCCAGTACTTC
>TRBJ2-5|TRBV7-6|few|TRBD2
CASSSIPGLGKETQYF
TGTGCCAGCAGCTCCATCCCGGGACTAGGGAAAGAGACCCAGTACTTC
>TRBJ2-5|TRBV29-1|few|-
CSVIAWAQETQYF
TGCAGCGTTATCGCGTGGGCCCAAGAGACCCAGTACTTC
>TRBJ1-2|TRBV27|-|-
CASSGRQSGYTF
TGTGCCAGCAGTGGGAGACAGAGTGGCTACACCTTC
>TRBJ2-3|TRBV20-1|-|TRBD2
CSAGTSGGVPTVDTQYF
TGCAGTGCCGGGACTAGCGGGGGGGTCCCGACGGTTGATACGCAGTATTTT
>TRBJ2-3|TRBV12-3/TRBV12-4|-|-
CASSLGLLGTQYF
TGTGCCAGCAGTTTAGGGCTATTGGGTACGCAGTATTTT
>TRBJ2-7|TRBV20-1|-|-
CSARGQGVYEQYF
TGCAGTGCTAGGGGTCAGGGTGTCTACGAGCAGTACTTC
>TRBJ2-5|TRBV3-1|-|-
CAADSRPGETQYF
TGTGCCGCTGATAGCCGACCGGGCGAGACCCAGTACTTC
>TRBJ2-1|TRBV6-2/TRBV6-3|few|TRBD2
CASRIETGTSGARYNEQFF
TGTGCCAGCAGAATCGAAACCGGGACCAGCGGGGCCCGCTACAATGAGCAGTTCTTC
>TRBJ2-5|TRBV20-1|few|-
CGASGDQETQYF
TGCGGGGCGTCGGGCGACCAAGAGACCCAGTACTTC